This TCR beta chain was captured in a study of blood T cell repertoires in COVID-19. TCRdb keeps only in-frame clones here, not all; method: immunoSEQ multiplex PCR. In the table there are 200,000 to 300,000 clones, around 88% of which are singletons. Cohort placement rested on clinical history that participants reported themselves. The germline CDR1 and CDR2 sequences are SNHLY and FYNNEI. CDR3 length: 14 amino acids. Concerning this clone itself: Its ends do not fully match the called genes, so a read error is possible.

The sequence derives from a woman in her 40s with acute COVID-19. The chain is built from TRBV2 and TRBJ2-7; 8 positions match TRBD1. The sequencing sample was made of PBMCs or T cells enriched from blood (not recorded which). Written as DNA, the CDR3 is TGTGCCAGCAGCCCACGACAGGGGCCTTACGCGCAGTACTTC. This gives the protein CASSPRQGPYAQYF.